Sequencing of this T cell receptor (beta chain) was carried out in a study of shared clonotypes between healthy human individuals. Study-level findings and limits: Only blood was sampled, and tissue TCR repertoires likely differ from blood ones. Generation probabilities of non-shared clonotypes were lower (relative to those shared by all four donors). Between a handful of donors, naive CD4 clonotypes were shared at a level of about 5%.

Produced via immunoSEQ multiplex PCR; TCRdb's table is partial and in-frame only. This table holds approximately 1.5 million clones, 95% to 99% found once. Germline assignment: CDR1 LNHDA and CDR2 SQIVND (reference sequence). The CDR3 totals 14 residues. J gave up 2 bases and V 3 bases, and 3 bases lay outside the gene matches. Remarks on this clone: The antigen is not known.

Sequenced input: naive CD4+ T cells sorted from blood. Subset reported: CD45RA+ positively selected. This receptor was identified in a man younger than 40 in good health. The rearrangement uses TRBV19 and TRBJ2-7, with 8 nucleotides matching TRBD1. The CDR3 loop reads CASSILQGAYEQYF. CDR3 nucleotides: TGTGCCAGTAGTATCTTACAGGGGGCCTACGAGCAGTACTTC. The whole variable domain, remainder taken from reference TRBV19 and TRBJ2-7, is DGGITQSPKYLFRKEGQNVTLSCEQNLNHDAMYWYRQDPGQGLRLIYYSQIVNDFQKGDIAEGYSVSREKKESFPLTVTSAQKNPTAFYLCASSILQGAYEQYFGPGTRLTVT.